The 3 T cell receptor beta chains below come from one sample, sequenced in a study of CXCR3-negative and CXCR3-positive naive CD8 T cells. The authors prepared UMI-labeled TRB cDNA libraries by 5' RACE. With the 5' RACE reads reprocessed, TCRdb shows one record per CDR3 protein and no DNA. This listing includes about 57,000 distinct CDR3 sequences. The specimen sequenced was memory CD8+ T cells from blood. These receptors came from a human donor in good health. Some clones in this sample may be carry-over from other donors' samples.

The J gene is TRBJ2-1, the V gene TRBV4-1. This CDR3 contains 13 residues. Germline V gene data show CDR1 as MGHRA and CDR2 as YSYEKL. The CDR3 reads CASSQDRGAEQFF.

The rearrangement links TRBV19 to TRBJ2-3; TCRdb calls TRBD2, which cannot be checked without DNA. CDR1 is LNHDA, CDR2 SQIVND, per germline (reference sequence). The CDR3 extends over 15 amino acids. CDR3 sequence reads: CASSPDSTSTDTQYF.

The rearrangement uses TRBV15 and TRBJ2-7; TCRdb lists TRBD2, though no DNA is available to test this call. CDR1 LNHNV and CDR2 YYDKDF come from the germline V gene (reference sequence). The CDR3 length is 15 residues. CDR3 in amino acids: CATSISGGSLYEQYF.